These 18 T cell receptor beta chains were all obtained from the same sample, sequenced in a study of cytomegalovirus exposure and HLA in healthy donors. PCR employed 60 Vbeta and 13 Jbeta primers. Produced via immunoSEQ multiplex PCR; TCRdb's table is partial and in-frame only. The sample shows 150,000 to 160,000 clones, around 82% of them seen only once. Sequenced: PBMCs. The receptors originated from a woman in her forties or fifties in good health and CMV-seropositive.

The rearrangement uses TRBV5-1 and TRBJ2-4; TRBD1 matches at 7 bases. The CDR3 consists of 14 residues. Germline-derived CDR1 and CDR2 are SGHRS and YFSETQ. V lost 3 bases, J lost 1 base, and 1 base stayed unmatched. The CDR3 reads CASSSQGAKNIQYF. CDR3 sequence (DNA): TGCGCCAGCAGCTCACAGGGGGCCAAAAACATTCAGTACTTC.

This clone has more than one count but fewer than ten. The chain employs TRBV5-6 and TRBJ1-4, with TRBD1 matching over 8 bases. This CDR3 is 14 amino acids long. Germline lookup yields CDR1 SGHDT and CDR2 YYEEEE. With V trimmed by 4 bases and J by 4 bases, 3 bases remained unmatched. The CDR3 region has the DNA TGTGCCAGCAGCGTAGACAGGGGTAATGAAAAACTGTTTTTT. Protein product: CASSVDRGNEKLFF.

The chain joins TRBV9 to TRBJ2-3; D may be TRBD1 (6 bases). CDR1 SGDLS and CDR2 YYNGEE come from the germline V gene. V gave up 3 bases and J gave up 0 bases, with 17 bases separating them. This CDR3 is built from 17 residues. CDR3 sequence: CASSDPLGAVSTDTQYF. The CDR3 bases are TGTGCCAGCAGCGACCCCCTGGGGGCGGTGAGCACAGATACGCAGTATTTT.

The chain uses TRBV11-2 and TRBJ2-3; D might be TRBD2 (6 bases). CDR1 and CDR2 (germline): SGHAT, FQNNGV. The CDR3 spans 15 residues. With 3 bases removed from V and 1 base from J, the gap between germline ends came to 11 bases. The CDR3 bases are TGTGCCAGCAGCTTTTGGGCTAGCGGCACAGATACGCAGTATTTT. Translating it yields CASSFWASGTDTQYF.

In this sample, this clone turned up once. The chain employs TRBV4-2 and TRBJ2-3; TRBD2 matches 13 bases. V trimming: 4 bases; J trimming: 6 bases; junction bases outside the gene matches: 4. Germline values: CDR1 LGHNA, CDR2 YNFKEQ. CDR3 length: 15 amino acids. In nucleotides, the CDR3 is TGTGCCAGCAGCCGGACTAGCGGGGGCCAGGATACGCAGTATTTT. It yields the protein CASSRTSGGQDTQYF.

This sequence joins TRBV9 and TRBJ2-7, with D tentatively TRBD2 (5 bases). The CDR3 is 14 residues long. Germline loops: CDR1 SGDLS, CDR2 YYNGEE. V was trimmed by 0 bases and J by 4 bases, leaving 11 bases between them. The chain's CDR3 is CASSVGGPGYEQYF. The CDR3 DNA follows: TGTGCCAGCAGCGTAGGAGGGCCCGGGTACGAGCAGTACTTC.

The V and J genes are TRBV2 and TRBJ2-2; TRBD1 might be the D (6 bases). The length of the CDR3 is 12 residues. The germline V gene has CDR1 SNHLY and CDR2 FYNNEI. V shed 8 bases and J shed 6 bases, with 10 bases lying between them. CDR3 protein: CASLGAAGELFF. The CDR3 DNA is TGTGCCAGCTTGGGGGCTGCCGGGGAGCTGTTTTTT.

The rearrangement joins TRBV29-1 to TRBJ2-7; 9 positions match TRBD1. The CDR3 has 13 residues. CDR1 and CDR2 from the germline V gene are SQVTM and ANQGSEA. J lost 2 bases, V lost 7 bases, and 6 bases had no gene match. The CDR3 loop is CSAAGDRAYEQYF. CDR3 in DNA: TGCAGCGCCGCGGGGGACAGGGCCTACGAGCAGTACTTC.

The CDR3 DNA reads TGTGCTAGTGGGGGAGATACCTATAATTCACCCCTCCACTTT. This gives the protein CASGGDTYNSPLHF. The V call is TRBV12-5, the J call TRBJ1-6; no definite D call. The CDR3 loop spans 14 amino acids. The germline CDR1 and CDR2 sequences are LGHNT and FRNRAP. V was pared by 6 bases and J by 2 bases, with 8 bases between. Full variable domain (remainder filled in from reference TRBV12-5 and TRBJ1-6): DARVTQTPRHKVTEMGQEVTMRCQPILGHNTVFWYRQTMMQGLELLAYFRNRAPLDDSGMPKDRFSAEMPDATLATLKIQPSEPRDSAVYFCASGGDTYNSPLHFGNGTRLTVT.

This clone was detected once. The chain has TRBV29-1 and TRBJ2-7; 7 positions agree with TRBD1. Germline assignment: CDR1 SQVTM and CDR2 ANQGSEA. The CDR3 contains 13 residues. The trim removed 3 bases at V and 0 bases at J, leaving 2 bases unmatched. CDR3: CSVETGSSYEQYF. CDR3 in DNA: TGCAGCGTTGAGACAGGGAGCTCCTACGAGCAGTACTTC.

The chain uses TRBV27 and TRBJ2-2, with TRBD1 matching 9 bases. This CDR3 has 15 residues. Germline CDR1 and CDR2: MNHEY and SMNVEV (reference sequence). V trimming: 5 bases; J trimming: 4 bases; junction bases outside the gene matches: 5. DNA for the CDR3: TGTGCCAGCAGTATAATGGGACAGGGCACCGGGGAGCTGTTTTTT. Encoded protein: CASSIMGQGTGELFF.

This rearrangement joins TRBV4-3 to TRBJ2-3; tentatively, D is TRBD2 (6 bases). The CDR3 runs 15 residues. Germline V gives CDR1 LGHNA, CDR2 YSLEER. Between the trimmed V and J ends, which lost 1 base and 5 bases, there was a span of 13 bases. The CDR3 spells CASSQALLAGDTQYF. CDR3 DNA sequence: TGCGCCAGCAGCCAAGCACTACTAGCCGGAGATACGCAGTATTTT.

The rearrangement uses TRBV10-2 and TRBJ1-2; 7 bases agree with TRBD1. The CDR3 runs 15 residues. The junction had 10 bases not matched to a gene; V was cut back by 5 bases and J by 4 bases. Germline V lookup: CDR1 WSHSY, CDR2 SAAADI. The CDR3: CASSSPRDSFYGYTF. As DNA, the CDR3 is TGCGCCAGCAGTAGTCCCCGGGACAGCTTCTATGGCTACACCTTC.

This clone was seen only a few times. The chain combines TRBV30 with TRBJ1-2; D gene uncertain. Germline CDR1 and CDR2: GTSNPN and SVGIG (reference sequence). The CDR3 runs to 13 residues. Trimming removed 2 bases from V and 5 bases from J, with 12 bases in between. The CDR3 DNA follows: TGTGCCTGGAGTTTTAGCCAGCGGTATGGCTACACCTTC. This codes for CAWSFSQRYGYTF.

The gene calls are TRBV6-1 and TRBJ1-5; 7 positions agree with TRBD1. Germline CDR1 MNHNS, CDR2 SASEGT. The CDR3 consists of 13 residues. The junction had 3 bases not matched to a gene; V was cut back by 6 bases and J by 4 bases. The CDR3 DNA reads TGTGCCAGCAGAAGACAGGGAAATCAGCCCCAGCATTTT. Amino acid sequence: CASRRQGNQPQHF.

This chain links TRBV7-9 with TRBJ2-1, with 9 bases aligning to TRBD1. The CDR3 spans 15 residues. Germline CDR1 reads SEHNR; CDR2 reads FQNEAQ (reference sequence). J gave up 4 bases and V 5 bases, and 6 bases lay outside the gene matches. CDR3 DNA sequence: TGTGCCAGCAGCCAGGGACAGGGCATTTACAATGAGCAGTTCTTC. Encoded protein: CASSQGQGIYNEQFF. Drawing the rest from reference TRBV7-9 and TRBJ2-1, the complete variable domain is DTGVSQNPRHKITKRGQNVTFRCDPISEHNRLYWYRQTLGQGPEFLTYFQNEAQLEKSRLLSDRFSAERPKGSFSTLEIQRTEQGDSAMYLCASSQGQGIYNEQFFGPGTRLTVL.

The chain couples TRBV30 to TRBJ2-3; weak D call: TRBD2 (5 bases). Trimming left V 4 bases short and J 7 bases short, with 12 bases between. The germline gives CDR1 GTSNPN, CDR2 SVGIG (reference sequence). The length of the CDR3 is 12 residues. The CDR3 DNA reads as TGTGCCTGGAATCAGGAGGAAAATACGCAGTATTTT. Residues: CAWNQEENTQYF.

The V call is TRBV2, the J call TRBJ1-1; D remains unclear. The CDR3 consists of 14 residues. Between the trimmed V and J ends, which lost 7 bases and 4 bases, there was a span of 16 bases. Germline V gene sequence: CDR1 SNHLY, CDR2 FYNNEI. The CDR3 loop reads CASTYVRAGTEAFF. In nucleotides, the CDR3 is TGTGCCAGCACCTACGTTAGGGCGGGCACTGAAGCTTTCTTT.